This TCR beta chain was found in a study of blood T cell repertoires in COVID-19. In the study overall: Sources were T cells, B-cell-depleted T cells, or PBMCs; the material itself was cDNA or gDNA.

As processed by the authors: Estimates of nucleated cell counts were drawn from the amplification of reference gene primers. Profiled with immunoSEQ multiplex PCR; TCRdb holds only in-frame clones, not every one. For V, J and clone size, that table is used; D and trimming come from the DNA. The table shows about 64,000 clones, with 80% to 90% occurring only once. The CDR3 runs to 15 residues. Germline trimming cut 4 bases from V and 2 bases from J; bases unmatched to any gene: 6. CDR1 SGHTA and CDR2 FQGNSA come from the germline V gene. Those enrolled in Seattle joined during active infection and were followed longitudinally afterward.

The sequencing input was peripheral blood. The sequence derives from a woman aged 55-69 years with COVID-19, enrolled during active disease. The V and J genes are TRBV7-2 and TRBJ2-3, with 7 bases matching TRBD2. The CDR3 region is CASSSQAGLTDTQYF. For the CDR3, the DNA is TGTGCCAGCAGCTCCCAAGCGGGACTCACAGATACGCAGTATTTT.